Listed below are T cell receptor beta chains from one sample, sequenced in a study of cytomegalovirus exposure and HLA in healthy donors. Some clones are missing from TCRdb's copy, which holds only in-frame ones; the method was immunoSEQ multiplex PCR. The sample consists of 200,000 to 250,000 clones, around 85% of them appearing once. Sequences were obtained from PBMCs. These TCRs come from a human donor in good health. Both conserved end residues are part of each CDR3. Fields, in order: V gene, D gene, clone size, J gene, CDR3 DNA, CDR3 protein. The D gene is left open where the match is weak. The size field is filled for only some rows; it gives once, few, many or a size class.

v_call: TRBV9; d_call: -; clone_size: -; j_call: TRBJ1-2; cdr3_nt: TGTGCCAGCAACCGACAGCCCGCCGACCTAAACTATGGCTACACCTTC; cdr3_aa: CASNRQPADLNYGYTF
v_call: TRBV18; d_call: TRBD1; clone_size: -; j_call: TRBJ2-6; cdr3_nt: TGTGCCAGCTCACCACCGGCGACAGGGAACACCGGGGCCAACGTCCTGACTTTC; cdr3_aa: CASSPPATGNTGANVLTF
v_call: TRBV2; d_call: -; clone_size: -; j_call: TRBJ2-1; cdr3_nt: TGTGCCAGCAACGAGGGGGGGTACAATGAGCAGTTCTTC; cdr3_aa: CASNEGGYNEQFF
v_call: TRBV6-1; d_call: TRBD1; clone_size: -; j_call: TRBJ2-1; cdr3_nt: TGTGCCAGCAAAGGACAGGGGACCGCGGTGGTCTTC; cdr3_aa: CASKGQGTAVVF
v_call: TRBV7-9; d_call: -; clone_size: -; j_call: TRBJ2-3; cdr3_nt: TGTTCCAGCAGCTTAGCGTCGGAGGATACGCAGTATTTT; cdr3_aa: CSSSLASEDTQYF
v_call: TRBV7-2; d_call: TRBD2; clone_size: -; j_call: TRBJ2-1; cdr3_nt: TGTGCCAGCAGCTCACTAGCGGGAGTATACAATGAGCAGTTCTTC; cdr3_aa: CASSSLAGVYNEQFF
v_call: TRBV18; d_call: -; clone_size: -; j_call: TRBJ2-3; cdr3_nt: TGTGCCAGCTCACCGGACTACACAGATACGCAGTATTTT; cdr3_aa: CASSPDYTDTQYF
v_call: TRBV14; d_call: -; clone_size: -; j_call: TRBJ1-1; cdr3_nt: TGTGCCAGCAGCCAAGACCTCGAGTCTGAAGCTTTCTTT; cdr3_aa: CASSQDLESEAFF
v_call: TRBV6-1; d_call: -; clone_size: -; j_call: TRBJ2-7; cdr3_nt: TGTGCCAGCAGTGAAGGTCTCCCCTACGAGCAGTACTTC; cdr3_aa: CASSEGLPYEQYF
v_call: TRBV29-1; d_call: TRBD1; clone_size: -; j_call: TRBJ2-7; cdr3_nt: TGCAGCGTTGAAATAATTGGACAGGGCTCCTACGAGCAGTACTTC; cdr3_aa: CSVEIIGQGSYEQYF
v_call: TRBV21-1; d_call: -; clone_size: -; j_call: TRBJ1-6; cdr3_nt: TGTGCCAGCAGCAAAGCGCCGGTTTGGCCTAGGTTCTTCTATTCACCCCTCCACTTT; cdr3_aa: CASSKAPVWPRFFYSPLHF
v_call: TRBV10-1; d_call: TRBD2; clone_size: -; j_call: TRBJ2-4; cdr3_nt: TGCGCCAGCAGTGGGGGAAGCGGGAGAAGAGGAAACATTCAGTACTTC; cdr3_aa: CASSGGSGRRGNIQYF
v_call: TRBV25-1; d_call: TRBD1; clone_size: -; j_call: TRBJ1-3; cdr3_nt: TGTGCCAGCAGGGGGACAGCTAGCTCTGGAAACACCATATATTTT; cdr3_aa: CASRGTASSGNTIYF
v_call: TRBV5-1; d_call: -; clone_size: few; j_call: TRBJ1-5; cdr3_nt: TGCGCCAGCAGCGGCCACCTGAGCAATCAGCCCCAGCATTTT; cdr3_aa: CASSGHLSNQPQHF
v_call: TRBV4-2; d_call: TRBD2; clone_size: -; j_call: TRBJ2-5; cdr3_nt: TGTGCCAGCAGCCCTACAGGCGGAGCGGGAGTGCTTGGAGAGACCCAGTACTTC; cdr3_aa: CASSPTGGAGVLGETQYF
v_call: TRBV5-1; d_call: TRBD2; clone_size: -; j_call: TRBJ2-7; cdr3_nt: TGCGCCAGCAGCGCGACTAGCGGGAGGCAACACGAGCAGTACTTC; cdr3_aa: CASSATSGRQHEQYF
v_call: TRBV19; d_call: -; clone_size: -; j_call: TRBJ2-7; cdr3_nt: TGTGCCAGTAGTATAGGGAGTAAGCAGTACTTC; cdr3_aa: CASSIGSKQYF
v_call: TRBV7-8; d_call: TRBD1; clone_size: -; j_call: TRBJ2-2; cdr3_nt: TGTGCCAGCAAGAGGACAGGGAGGTCCGGGGAGCTGTTTTTT; cdr3_aa: CASKRTGRSGELFF
v_call: TRBV28; d_call: -; clone_size: -; j_call: TRBJ2-7; cdr3_nt: TGTGCCAGCAGCCACAGGGATGGTAGCTACGAGCAGTACTTC; cdr3_aa: CASSHRDGSYEQYF
v_call: TRBV6-5; d_call: TRBD1; clone_size: -; j_call: TRBJ1-1; cdr3_nt: TGTGCCAGCAGACTCGACAGGGGCACTGAAGCTTTCTTT; cdr3_aa: CASRLDRGTEAFF